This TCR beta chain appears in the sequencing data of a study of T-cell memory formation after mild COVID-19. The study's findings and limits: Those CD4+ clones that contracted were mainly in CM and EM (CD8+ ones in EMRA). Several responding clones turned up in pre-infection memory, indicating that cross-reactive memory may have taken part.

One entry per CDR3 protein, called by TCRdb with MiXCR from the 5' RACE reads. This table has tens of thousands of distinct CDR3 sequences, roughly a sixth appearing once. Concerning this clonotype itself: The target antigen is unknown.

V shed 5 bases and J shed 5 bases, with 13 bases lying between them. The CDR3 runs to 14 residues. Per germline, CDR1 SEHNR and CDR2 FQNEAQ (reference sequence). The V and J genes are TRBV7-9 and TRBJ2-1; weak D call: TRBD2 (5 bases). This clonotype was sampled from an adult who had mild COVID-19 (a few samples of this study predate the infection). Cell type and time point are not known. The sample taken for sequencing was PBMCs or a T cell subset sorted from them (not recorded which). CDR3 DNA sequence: TGTGCCAGCAGCCCTCAACTAGGAAACAATGAGCAGTTCTTC. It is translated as CASSPQLGNNEQFF.